The 20 T cell receptor beta chains below were found in one sample sequenced in a study of blood T cells in healthy people across ages. Together with a sample-barcoded 5' primer, a J-beta primer mix was included in a second PCR lasting about 6 to 11 cycles. TCRdb used MiXCR to reprocess the 5' RACE reads, holding one entry per CDR3 protein. This table holds some 700,000 distinct CDR3 sequences, 22% found once. The sequenced sample consisted of blood. These TCRs come from a man aged 70-80 years in good health.

This clonotype was recorded at least ten times. V usage is TRBV28 and J usage is TRBJ2-7; D might be TRBD1 (8 bases). The CDR3 is 16 residues long. CDR1 is MDHEN and CDR2 is SYDVKM in the germline V gene. With 9 bases removed from V and 5 bases from J, the gap between germline ends came to 26 bases. CDR3 in DNA: TGTGCCAGTTTGGGGACTATACGGGACAGGTTCCACGAGCAGTACTTC. It translates to CASLGTIRDRFHEQYF. Filled out from reference TRBV28 and TRBJ2-7, the complete variable domain reads DVKVTQSSRYLVKRTGEKVFLECVQDMDHENMFWYRQDPGLGLRLIYFSYDVKMKEKGDIPEGYSVSREKKERFSLILESASTNQTSMYLCASLGTIRDRFHEQYFGPGTRLTVT.

This clonotype was seen a handful of times. J is TRBJ2-3 and V is TRBV10-3, with a possible D match to TRBD2 (7 bases). Trimming removed 5 bases from V and 3 bases from J, with 27 bases in between. Germline V gene lookup returns CDR1 ENHRY and CDR2 SYGVKD. CDR3 length equals 19 residues. CDR3 sequence (DNA): TGTGCCATCAGTTTCCCCCCCATTGAACGGGGGGCCTCTACAGATACGCAGTATTTT. Protein product: CAISFPPIERGASTDTQYF.

The chain combines TRBV6-6 with TRBJ2-2; D might be TRBD2 (5 bases). The V gene's germline CDR1 is MNHNY and CDR2 SVGAGI (reference sequence). Trimming took 8 bases from V and 5 from J, leaving 12 bases between them. The CDR3 sequence is 13 residues long. As DNA, the CDR3 is TGTGCCAGCCTTACCTCGGGGACCGGGGAGCTGTTTTTT. Amino acid sequence: CASLTSGTGELFF.

V is TRBV3-1 and J is TRBJ2-2, with D unresolved. The CDR3 runs 16 residues. Trimming shortened V by 0 bases and J by 4 bases, and 12 bases separated the two germline ends. The germline gives CDR1 LGHDT, CDR2 YNNKEL (reference sequence). CDR3 protein: CASSQDWVKGTGELFF. The DNA for the CDR3 is TGTGCCAGCAGCCAAGATTGGGTGAAGGGCACCGGGGAGCTGTTTTTT.

The gene calls are TRBV12-3 or TRBV12-4 and TRBJ1-6; D may be TRBD1 (5 bases). CDR3 length: 16 residues. V was pared by 6 bases and J by 6 bases, with 18 bases between. As DNA, the CDR3 is TGTGCCAGCAGCACCCAGGCCGGGACTCTTAATTCACCCCTCCACTTT. This codes for CASSTQAGTLNSPLHF.

V usage is TRBV29-1 and J usage is TRBJ2-2, with TRBD2 identical over 11 bases. The germline CDR1 and CDR2 sequences are SQVTM and ANQGSEA. J lost 4 bases, V lost 1 base, and 5 bases had no gene match. The CDR3 sequence is 16 residues long. In DNA, the CDR3 is TGCAGCGTTGAAGCTCTTAGCGGGAGGGCCACCGGGGAGCTGTTTTTT. Translation gives CSVEALSGRATGELFF.

The chain combines TRBV10-3 with TRBJ2-3, with D tentatively TRBD1 (5 bases). Trimming took 7 bases from V and 1 from J, leaving 15 bases between them. Germline CDR1 reads ENHRY; CDR2 reads SYGVKD. This CDR3 has 15 residues. This CDR3 is CAIKGVASRTDTQYF. The CDR3 DNA follows: TGTGCCATCAAAGGGGTGGCATCCCGCACAGATACGCAGTATTTT.

This clonotype was seen ten or more times. The rearrangement uses TRBV7-9 and TRBJ2-3; D ambiguous. This CDR3 comprises 12 residues. The V end was cut by 8 bases, the J end by 3 bases, with 9 bases between. Germline values: CDR1 SEHNR, CDR2 FQNEAQ (reference sequence). Written as DNA, the CDR3 is TGTGCCAGCTCTTTCGCGACAGATACGCAGTATTTT. Translating gives CASSFATDTQYF.

V usage is TRBV28 and J usage is TRBJ2-4, with D hard to call. The CDR3 is 19 amino acids. CDR1 and CDR2 (germline): MDHEN, SYDVKM. Between the trimmed V and J ends, which lost 2 bases and 1 base, there was a span of 21 bases. CDR3 sequence (DNA): TGTGCCAGCAGTTTAACAAGAGGAATTTTGGGAACGGCCAAAAACATTCAGTACTTC. Protein product: CASSLTRGILGTAKNIQYF.

This clonotype appeared a few times. V gene TRBV9 combines with J gene TRBJ2-3; D might be TRBD1 (6 bases). The CDR3 length is 17 residues. The V gene lost 0 bases and the J gene lost 3 bases, with 17 bases spanning the gap. The germline V gene encodes CDR1 SGDLS and CDR2 YYNGEE. Here the CDR3 reads CASSVAGSRGWTDTQYF. The DNA of the CDR3 is TGTGCCAGCAGCGTAGCTGGGTCCAGGGGTTGGACAGATACGCAGTATTTT.

There are a few counts of this clonotype. The V and J genes are TRBV7-7 and TRBJ2-2; 8 bases match TRBD1. Trimming took 4 bases from V and 2 from J; bases not matched to a gene: 3. Germline values: CDR1 SSHAT, CDR2 FNYEAQ (reference sequence). The CDR3 spans 15 residues. CDR3 coding DNA: TGTGCCAGCAGCTCTACAGGGGGAAACACCGGGGAGCTGTTTTTT. Encoded protein: CASSSTGGNTGELFF. Complete variable domain (other parts from reference TRBV7-7 and TRBJ2-2): GAGVSQSPRYKVTKRGQDVTLRCDPISSHATLYWYQQALGQGPEFLTYFNYEAQPDKSGLPSDRFSAERPEGSISTLTIQRTEQRDSAMYRCASSSTGGNTGELFFGEGSRLTVL.

There are a few counts of this clonotype. The chain uses TRBV12-3 or TRBV12-4 and TRBJ2-1; D might be TRBD1 (5 bases). This CDR3 is 15 amino acids long. Deletions cut 3 bases from V and 2 bases from J, with 11 bases between. For the CDR3, the DNA is TGTGCCAGCAGTTTTGGGGCCAACACCTACAATGAGCAGTTCTTC. Residues: CASSFGANTYNEQFF.

J is TRBJ2-7 and V is TRBV10-3; D possibly corresponds to TRBD2 (6 bases). CDR1 and CDR2 (germline): ENHRY, SYGVKD. The V end lost 4 bases, the J end lost 2 bases, and 18 bases lay between the germline ends. The CDR3 contains 16 residues. CDR3 nucleotide sequence: TGTGCCATCAGTGCCTCTATAACAGGAGGGGCCTACGAGCAGTACGTC. Protein product: CAISASITGGAYEQYV.

This clonotype has ten or more counts. This chain connects TRBV4-2 to TRBJ1-4; the D gene is possibly TRBD1 (5 bases). Germline CDR1 is LGHNA and CDR2 is YNFKEQ. This CDR3 comprises 16 residues. V lost 2 bases and J 5 bases, leaving 15 bases between the germline ends. CDR3 sequence (DNA): TGTGCCAGCAGCCAACCCCCCGGGACGGGAAATGAAAAACTGTTTTTT. Encoded protein: CASSQPPGTGNEKLFF.

This clonotype turned up a few times. This chain connects TRBV5-5 to TRBJ2-5; possibly TRBD1 or TRBD2 for D (6 bases each). Deletions cut 3 bases from V and 2 bases from J, with 11 bases between. From germline, CDR1 is SGHKS and CDR2 YYEKEE (reference sequence). CDR3 length: 14 residues. The CDR3 loop reads CASSSIGGQETQYF. CDR3 bases: TGTGCCAGCAGCTCTATAGGGGGGCAAGAGACCCAGTACTTC. The entire variable domain, with the rest obtained from reference TRBV5-5 and TRBJ2-5, is as follows: DAGVTQSPTHLIKTRGQQVTLRCSPISGHKSVSWYQQVLGQGPQFIFQYYEKEERGRGNFPDRFSARQFPNYSSELNVNALLLGDSALYLCASSSIGGQETQYFGPGTRLLVL.

A few counts support this clonotype. V gene TRBV11-2 combines with J gene TRBJ2-7; D remains ambiguous. The CDR3 runs to 12 residues. Germline values: CDR1 SGHAT, CDR2 FQNNGV. Between the trimmed V and J ends, which lost 4 bases and 2 bases, there was a span of 6 bases. The CDR3 loop reads CASSYQTYEQYF. The CDR3 bases are TGTGCCAGCAGCTATCAGACCTACGAGCAGTACTTC.

This rearrangement joins TRBV15 to TRBJ2-3; 8 bases fit TRBD2. V trimming: 0 bases; J trimming: 2 bases; junction bases outside the gene matches: 1. The germline CDR1 and CDR2 sequences are LNHNV and YYDKDF (reference sequence). The length of the CDR3 is 15 residues. In DNA form, the CDR3 reads TGTGCCACCAGCAGAGAAGCGGGGGTCACAGATACGCAGTATTTT. This gives the protein CATSREAGVTDTQYF.

This clonotype was detected many times. This chain joins TRBV20-1 and TRBJ2-2; 7 bases fit TRBD1. V shed 1 base and J 3 bases; nucleotides not matched to a gene: 5. The CDR3 has 15 residues. CDR1 is DFQATT, CDR2 SNEGSKA, per germline (reference sequence). The DNA of the CDR3 is TGCAGTGCTAGAGGAATAGGACAGGACACCGGGGAGCTGTTTTTT. Its translation: CSARGIGQDTGELFF.

This chain uses TRBV6-2 or TRBV6-3 with TRBJ2-5; 8 positions match TRBD2. CDR1 is MNHEY and CDR2 is SVGEGT in the germline V gene. V gave up 5 bases and J gave up 5 bases; unmatched junction bases: 4. The CDR3 runs 13 residues. CDR3 region: CASSRTSRETQYF. The CDR3 coding sequence is TGTGCCAGCAGTCGGACTAGCCGGGAGACCCAGTACTTC.

The chain combines TRBV12-3 or TRBV12-4 with TRBJ2-7; 7 bases fit TRBD1. V trimming: 5 bases; J trimming: 2 bases; junction bases outside the gene matches: 6. The CDR3 consists of 14 residues. CDR3 loop: CASSTGVFPYEQYV. The DNA for the CDR3 is TGTGCCAGCAGTACAGGGGTTTTTCCCTACGAGCAGTACGTC.